These T cell receptor beta chains were read from a single sample in a study of blood T cell repertoires in COVID-19. Assay: immunoSEQ multiplex PCR; the TCRdb copy retains only in-frame clones and omits some. The sample records 200,000 to 300,000 clones, 86% being singletons. Sequenced: peripheral blood. The receptors shown here come from a woman aged 80 or over with COVID-19, enrolled during active disease. Each CDR3 is given with its conserved first and last residue. The D gene is left open where the match is weak. Clone size is not always given. Where it is, it says once, few, many or a class for expanded clones.

DNA	CDR3	V	size	J	D
TGTGCCTTACGGGACAGCCTGAACACTGAAGCTTTCTTT	CALRDSLNTEAFF	TRBV6-5	-	TRBJ1-1	TRBD1
TGTGCCAGCAGCTCCCGGACAGGGGGAAATTCACCCCTCCACTTT	CASSSRTGGNSPLHF	TRBV11-2	-	TRBJ1-6	TRBD1
TGTGCCAGCTCACAACTAAACAATGAGCAGTTCTTC	CASSQLNNEQFF	TRBV18	-	TRBJ2-1	-
TGTGCCAGCAGGCGAGCGGGGGGGATGGGAGAGACCCAGTACTTC	CASRRAGGMGETQYF	TRBV2	-	TRBJ2-5	TRBD2
TGTGCCAGCAGCTTGGAAGCAGGGGGCGGACAGCCCCAGCATTTT	CASSLEAGGGQPQHF	TRBV5-5	few	TRBJ1-5	TRBD1
TGTGCCAGCAGCCAAGATACCGAGGTAGGGCAGTTCTTC	CASSQDTEVGQFF	TRBV4-2	-	TRBJ2-1	-
TGTGCCAGCAGTTACAGCGTCAGGGGAGGCAATCAGCCCCAGCATTTT	CASSYSVRGGNQPQHF	TRBV6-2/TRBV6-3	-	TRBJ1-5	-
TGTGCCAGCAGCCAAGAACTTCAGAACACTGAAGCTTTCTTT	CASSQELQNTEAFF	TRBV3-1/TRBV3-2	-	TRBJ1-1	-
TGTGCCTGGAGCTTGGGGACTTTTAACACCGGGGAGCTGTTTTTT	CAWSLGTFNTGELFF	TRBV30	-	TRBJ2-2	-
TGTGCCAGCAGCCCCACAGGGAGGAACACTGAAGCTTTCTTT	CASSPTGRNTEAFF	TRBV9	once	TRBJ1-1	-
TGTGCCAGCAGCGTTAGCGGGGCGAACACCGGGGAGCTGTTTTTT	CASSVSGANTGELFF	TRBV9	once	TRBJ2-2	TRBD2
TGTGCCAGCAGCCGACAGGGAGGACAGCCCCAGCATTTT	CASSRQGGQPQHF	TRBV6-5	once	TRBJ1-5	TRBD1
TGTGCCAGTAGGCGGGAGAGTAGCAATCAGCCCCAGCATTTT	CASRRESSNQPQHF	TRBV19	-	TRBJ1-5	-
TGCGCCAGCAGCGCCGGGACAGGAAAGGGGCAAGAGACCCAGTACTTC	CASSAGTGKGQETQYF	TRBV5-1	-	TRBJ2-5	TRBD1
TGTGCCAGCAGACAGGGAACCTATAATTCACCCCTCCACTTT	CASRQGTYNSPLHF	TRBV6-5	few	TRBJ1-6	-
TGCAGTGCTAGTCGGGGGGGAGGGTCCATCCAAGAGACCCAGTACTTC	CSASRGGGSIQETQYF	TRBV20-1	-	TRBJ2-5	TRBD2
TGTGCCAGCAGTTCACCCTACACCGGGGAAGAGACCCAGTACTTC	CASSSPYTGEETQYF	TRBV28	-	TRBJ2-5	-
TGTGCCGCCCGAGGGGGGGCCCCCTATGGCTACACCTTC	CAARGGAPYGYTF	TRBV2	-	TRBJ1-2	-
TGTGCCAGCAGAGATCAGGGTAGCAATCAGCCCCAGCATTTT	CASRDQGSNQPQHF	TRBV6-1	-	TRBJ1-5	-
TGTGCCAGCAGTACGAACGGGGGGGCCTACGAGCAGTACTTC	CASSTNGGAYEQYF	TRBV27	-	TRBJ2-7	TRBD2
TGTGCCAGCAAAGTACAGGACATAGGTTACAATGAGCAGTTCTTC	CASKVQDIGYNEQFF	TRBV2	few	TRBJ2-1	-
TGTGCCAGCAGTTACTTGACTGGACTTTACGAGCAGTACTTC	CASSYLTGLYEQYF	TRBV6-2/TRBV6-3	once	TRBJ2-7	-
TGTGCCAGCAGCTGGACAGGGCCACTCACAGATACGCAGTATTTT	CASSWTGPLTDTQYF	TRBV5-6	-	TRBJ2-3	TRBD1
TGTGCCACCACTGACAGGGCCAATTCACCCCTCCACTTT	CATTDRANSPLHF	TRBV6-6	-	TRBJ1-6	TRBD1
TGTGCCAGCAGTTCCCTGCAGGGGAGTAAGACCCAGTACTTC	CASSSLQGSKTQYF	TRBV27	-	TRBJ2-5	-
TGTGCCAGCAGTTACGAAGCTTACAATGAGCAGTTCTTC	CASSYEAYNEQFF	TRBV6-5	-	TRBJ2-1	-
TGTGCCAGCAGCTTAGGGCAGGCTAATGAAAAACTGTTTTTT	CASSLGQANEKLFF	TRBV7-9	-	TRBJ1-4	-
TGTGCCAGAAGCCTGATTGGTACCCGGGACAGACCTAGCACAGATACGCAGTATTTT	CARSLIGTRDRPSTDTQYF	TRBV7-5	-	TRBJ2-3	-
TGTGCCAGCACCCCGGGGGAGTCAAATATCGACGAGCAGTACTTC	CASTPGESNIDEQYF	TRBV6-5	-	TRBJ2-7	-
TGCAGCGTTGGCGGGCATGATATCTACGAGCAGTACTTC	CSVGGHDIYEQYF	TRBV29-1	-	TRBJ2-7	-
TGTGCCAGCAGTTTTCCAGGCTTTACCCGTGGGGCCAACGTCCTGACTTTC	CASSFPGFTRGANVLTF	TRBV28	-	TRBJ2-6	-
TGTGCCAGCAGCTCCCGTGGGACAGGGGGCTACAATGAGCAGTTCTTC	CASSSRGTGGYNEQFF	TRBV7-3	-	TRBJ2-1	TRBD1
TGTGCCACCAGCAGAGGAGGAGGGGGCAGGGAGACCCAGTACTTC	CATSRGGGGRETQYF	TRBV15	once	TRBJ2-5	-
TGTGCCAGCGGTCGGGGGGGATCCTACGAGCAGTACTTC	CASGRGGSYEQYF	TRBV28	-	TRBJ2-7	TRBD2